The sequence of this TCR beta chain was determined in a study of T-cell memory formation after mild COVID-19. The TCR alpha and TCR beta cDNA libraries, bearing sample barcodes and UMIs, were generated by 5'RACE using constant-segment primers. TCRdb redid the calling of the 5' RACE reads with MiXCR, one entry per CDR3 protein. Altogether about 44,000 distinct CDR3 sequences are present, 7.3% being singletons, with the ten largest covering approximately 1.3%. Germline CDR1 reads SGHRS; CDR2 reads YFSETQ. The ends were cut back, 7 bases at V and 6 bases at J, with 18 bases in the middle. The CDR3 is made up of 14 amino acids. In its sample, this clonotype was seen many times. Its specificity is unknown. Study results and limitations: Researchers could not confirm that second-wave clones peaking on day 37 targeted SARS-CoV-2. The study detected some responding clones in pre-infection memory, suggesting cross-reactive memory joined.

This chain connects TRBV5-1 to TRBJ2-3; a weak D match, TRBD2 (7 bases). What was sequenced was PBMCs or a T cell subset sorted from them (not recorded which). The sequence came from a man between 18 and 29 years old who had mild COVID-19 (a few samples of this study predate the infection). Cell type and time point are not known. CDR3 bases: TGCGCCAGCGCGGAGGGGGGGCCTGTGGATACGCAGTATTTT. It specifies CASAEGGPVDTQYF.